The 18 T cell receptor beta chains below come from one sample, sequenced in a study of blood T cell repertoires in COVID-19. Repertoires were generated with immunoSEQ multiplex PCR, while TCRdb's copy carries only in-frame clones and drops some. The sample includes around 78,000 clones, roughly 73% of them seen just once. Specimen: peripheral blood. The receptors derive from a human donor in a cohort sampled during active COVID-19.

The chain couples TRBV27 to TRBJ1-4; D may be TRBD1 (6 bases). This CDR3 comprises 14 residues. The germline V gene encodes CDR1 MNHEY and CDR2 SMNVEV (reference sequence). Trimming pared 5 bases from V and 8 bases from J, leaving 15 bases between. CDR3 protein: CASSPYRVGEKLFF. In nucleotides, the CDR3 is TGTGCCAGCAGTCCGTACAGGGTCGGCGAAAAACTGTTTTTT.

This clone was observed a handful of times. The chain has TRBV11-2 and TRBJ2-5; 8 bases are a match to TRBD2. V was clipped by 5 bases and J by 2 bases; unmatched bases: 10. The CDR3 is 16 residues long. Germline CDR1 reads SGHAT; CDR2 reads FQNNGV. This CDR3 reads CASSVRGLGSQETQYF. The CDR3 DNA follows: TGTGCCAGCAGCGTAAGGGGACTAGGTTCTCAAGAGACCCAGTACTTC.

The chain carries TRBV6-4 and TRBJ1-5, with 7 nucleotides matching TRBD1. The CDR3 is 17 residues long. J gave up 0 bases and V 4 bases, and 9 bases lay outside the gene matches. Germline V gives CDR1 MRHNA, CDR2 SNTAGT. The CDR3 sequence: CASSGWTGNRSNQPQHF. CDR3 bases: TGTGCCAGCAGTGGATGGACAGGCAACCGTAGCAATCAGCCCCAGCATTTT.

V and J are TRBV2 and TRBJ1-4, with TRBD1 matching over 7 bases. Unmatched junction bases numbered 10, after V lost 11 bases and J lost 10 bases. The CDR3 contains 12 residues. Germline V gene data show CDR1 as SNHLY and CDR2 as FYNNEI. The CDR3 nucleotides are TGTGCCTCCATGGAGGGGGCGGGAAAACTGTTTTTT. This encodes CASMEGAGKLFF.

V gene TRBV5-1 combines with J gene TRBJ2-7; the D gene is possibly TRBD1 (6 bases). V lost 5 bases to trimming and J lost 4 bases, with 16 bases between them. CDR1 is SGHRS, CDR2 YFSETQ, per germline. The CDR3 totals 14 residues. The CDR3 DNA sequence: TGCGCCAGCAGAAGGACAGACTTTCTTTACGAGCAGTACTTC. Translating it yields CASRRTDFLYEQYF.

The rearrangement uses TRBV25-1 and TRBJ2-3; possibly TRBD1 for D (6 bases). Germline V gene lookup returns CDR1 MGHDK and CDR2 SYGVNS. The CDR3 consists of 18 residues. V lost 1 base, J lost 0 bases, and 17 bases lay in between. CDR3 region: CASSELSIGGPSTDTQYF. As DNA, the CDR3 is TGTGCCAGCAGTGAATTATCTATTGGGGGCCCAAGCACAGATACGCAGTATTTT.

A single count supports this clone. The chain combines TRBV5-1 with TRBJ2-2, with D perhaps TRBD1 (5 bases). Germline CDR1 reads SGHRS; CDR2 reads YFSETQ. The V gene lost 4 bases and the J gene lost 4 bases, with 14 bases spanning the gap. The CDR3 runs to 15 residues. The CDR3 DNA follows: TGCGCCAGCAGCCCGGACAACCAGTTCACCGGGGAGCTGTTTTTT. Its translation is CASSPDNQFTGELFF. Drawing the rest from reference TRBV5-1 and TRBJ2-2, the complete variable domain is KAGVTQTPRYLIKTRGQQVTLSCSPISGHRSVSWYQQTPGQGLQFLFEYFSETQRNKGNFPGRFSGRQFSNSRSEMNVSTLELGDSALYLCASSPDNQFTGELFFGEGSRLTVL.

This clone was seen a few times. The rearrangement uses TRBV5-1 and TRBJ1-1, with 12 bases lining up with TRBD1. V shed 2 bases and J 6 bases; nucleotides not matched to a gene: 5. This CDR3 is 15 amino acids long. Germline V CDR1 and CDR2: SGHRS, YFSETQ. The CDR3, as DNA: TGCGCCAGCAGCTTCGGGGGACAGGGGGCCCCTGAAGCTTTCTTT. Translating gives CASSFGGQGAPEAFF.

The rearrangement joins TRBV9 to TRBJ2-1; TRBD2 matches 14 bases. The J segment lost 5 bases and the V segment lost 4 bases, leaving 5 bases of the junction unmatched. The CDR3 totals 16 residues. Germline V lookup: CDR1 SGDLS, CDR2 YYNGEE. CDR3 residues: CASSPGLAGGHNEQFF. The DNA for the CDR3 is TGTGCCAGCAGCCCTGGACTAGCGGGGGGACACAATGAGCAGTTCTTC.

The chain employs TRBV6-9 and TRBJ2-2; tentative D call: TRBD1 (6 bases). The CDR3 sequence is 17 residues long. V gave up 7 bases and J gave up 7 bases, with 25 bases separating them. The germline V gene has CDR1 MNHGY and CDR2 SVAAGI. The CDR3 coding sequence is TGTGCCAGCACAGGGGTCGGGGACCCACCCATTCACGGGGAGCTGTTTTTT. Its translation: CASTGVGDPPIHGELFF.

V usage is TRBV28 and J usage is TRBJ1-3, with TRBD1 identical over 8 bases. With V trimmed by 9 bases and J by 0 bases, 10 bases remained unmatched. The CDR3 has 16 amino acids. Germline V lookup: CDR1 MDHEN, CDR2 SYDVKM. The CDR3 loop is CASVPGQVISGNTIYF. CDR3 DNA sequence: TGTGCCAGTGTCCCGGGACAGGTGATCTCTGGAAACACCATATATTTT.

This clone appeared a single time. The chain links TRBV2 to TRBJ2-3, with D tentatively TRBD2 (7 bases). The CDR3 sequence is 16 residues long. Germline values: CDR1 SNHLY, CDR2 FYNNEI. Trimming took off 2 bases at V and 2 bases at J, with 14 bases between the two ends. CDR3 nucleotides: TGTGCCAGCAGTGAAAGGTTCCGGGGGGCCACAGATACGCAGTATTTT. Translating it yields CASSERFRGATDTQYF.

The genes are TRBV24-1 and TRBJ2-7, with D maybe TRBD1 (5 bases). Germline-derived CDR1 and CDR2 are KGHDR and SFDVKD. V was pared by 5 bases and J by 3 bases, with 22 bases between. CDR3 size: 17 residues. The CDR3 is CATSARLDIIIGYEQYF. CDR3 coding DNA: TGTGCCACCAGTGCCCGTCTGGACATTATCATTGGCTACGAGCAGTACTTC.

This clone occurred a few times. The chain joins TRBV7-9 to TRBJ2-7, with 9 bases fitting TRBD1. The CDR3 runs 15 residues. J was trimmed by 5 bases and V by 3 bases; bases with no gene match: 8. CDR1 is SEHNR, CDR2 FQNEAQ, per germline (reference sequence). This CDR3 is CASSLTRDRVHEQYF. The CDR3 bases are TGTGCCAGCAGCTTGACCCGGGACAGGGTCCACGAGCAGTACTTC.

This clone showed up just once. The rearrangement joins TRBV9 to TRBJ2-3; 10 nucleotides line up with TRBD2. The CDR3 spans 19 residues. Trimming removed 10 bases from V and 4 bases from J; junction bases left unmatched: 24. Germline CDR1 SGDLS, CDR2 YYNGEE. The CDR3 region is CARRPRGRGAGGAPDTQYF. The CDR3 DNA sequence: TGTGCCCGCCGCCCCCGGGGGAGGGGAGCGGGGGGGGCCCCAGATACGCAGTATTTT.

This sequence joins TRBV5-1 and TRBJ2-5, with TRBD2 matching 13 bases. Unmatched junction bases numbered 7, after V lost 4 bases and J lost 1 base. The germline V gene encodes CDR1 SGHRS and CDR2 YFSETQ. CDR3 length: 17 residues. The CDR3 reads CASSVGLAGSIQETQYF. CDR3 DNA sequence: TGCGCCAGCAGCGTGGGACTAGCGGGGTCAATCCAAGAGACCCAGTACTTC.

The chain carries TRBV6-6 and TRBJ1-1; a weak D match, TRBD1 (6 bases). Trimming took 3 bases from V and 4 from J, leaving 18 bases between them. From germline, CDR1 is MNHNY and CDR2 SVGAGI (reference sequence). CDR3 length equals 16 residues. CDR3 sequence reads: CASSYGQGMGSTEAFF. In nucleotides, the CDR3 is TGTGCCAGCAGTTATGGTCAGGGGATGGGGAGCACTGAAGCTTTCTTT.

This chain joins TRBV5-8 and TRBJ2-7, with 9 bases matching TRBD1. Looked up from germline, CDR1 is SGHTS and CDR2 is YDEGEE. J was trimmed by 1 base and V by 4 bases; bases with no gene match: 12. CDR3 length: 17 residues. CDR3 region: CASSPTGGTGISYEQYF. Written as DNA, the CDR3 is TGTGCCAGCAGCCCAACCGGTGGGACAGGGATATCCTACGAGCAGTACTTC.